This T cell receptor (beta chain) was sequenced in a study of blood T cell repertoires in COVID-19. Study background: The samples span acute and convalescent COVID-19 from the United States, Italy and Spain. Nucleic acid was either cDNA or gDNA, and it came from T cells, B-cell-depleted T cells, or PBMCs.

Per the original methods: Estimation of nucleated cell counts relied on the amplification of reference gene primers. Assay: immunoSEQ multiplex PCR; the TCRdb copy retains only in-frame clones and omits some. V and J calls and clone size are given by that table; D and trimming were obtained from the DNA. The sample holds 45,000 to 55,000 clones, about three quarters seen once. The V gene lost 2 bases and the J gene lost 5 bases, with 11 bases spanning the gap. This CDR3 is built from 14 residues. Germline CDR1 MDHEN, CDR2 SYDVKM. The sequencing sample was made of peripheral blood. V is TRBV28 and J is TRBJ2-3; unclear D gene. The TCR originated in a human donor with active or convalescent COVID-19. The donor label of this sample is uncertain. The CDR3 DNA reads as TGTGCCAGCAGTTTAATAGGAGTGGGAGATACGCAGTATTTT. Protein: CASSLIGVGDTQYF.